This T cell receptor beta chain is drawn from a study of radiation and T cells in renal cell carcinoma. Trimming removed 2 bases from V and 4 bases from J, with 12 bases in between. The CDR3 is made up of 15 amino acids. Germline CDR1 reads SGHTA; CDR2 reads FQGNSA. Produced via immunoSEQ multiplex PCR; TCRdb's table is partial and in-frame only. The sample holds 95,000 or so clones, approximately 86% seen once. The time point: baseline pretreatment blood. Described treatment: 15 Gy SBRT to primary tumor, nephrectomy 4 weeks later. The chain combines TRBV7-2 with TRBJ1-5, with D possibly TRBD1 on 5 matching bases. The sample here was blood, taken from a patient whose treatment included radiotherapy and nephrectomy. This TCR derives from a man aged 50-60 years with renal cell carcinoma. CDR3 DNA sequence: TGTGCCAGCAGCTTATCTGCAGGGCTAAATCAGCCCCAGCATTTT. Encoded protein: CASSLSAGLNQPQHF.